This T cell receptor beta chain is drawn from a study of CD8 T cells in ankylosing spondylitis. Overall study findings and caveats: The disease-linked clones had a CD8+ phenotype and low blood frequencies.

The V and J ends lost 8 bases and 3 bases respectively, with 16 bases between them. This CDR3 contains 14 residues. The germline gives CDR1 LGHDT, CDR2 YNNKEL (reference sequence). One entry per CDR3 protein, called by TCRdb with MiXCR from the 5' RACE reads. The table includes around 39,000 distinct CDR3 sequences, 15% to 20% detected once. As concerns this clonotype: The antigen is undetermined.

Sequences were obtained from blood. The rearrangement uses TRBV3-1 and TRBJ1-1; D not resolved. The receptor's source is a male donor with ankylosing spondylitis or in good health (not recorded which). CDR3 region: CASRPAGFYTEAFF. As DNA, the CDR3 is TGTGCCAGCCGTCCCGCGGGGTTTTACACTGAAGCTTTCTTT.